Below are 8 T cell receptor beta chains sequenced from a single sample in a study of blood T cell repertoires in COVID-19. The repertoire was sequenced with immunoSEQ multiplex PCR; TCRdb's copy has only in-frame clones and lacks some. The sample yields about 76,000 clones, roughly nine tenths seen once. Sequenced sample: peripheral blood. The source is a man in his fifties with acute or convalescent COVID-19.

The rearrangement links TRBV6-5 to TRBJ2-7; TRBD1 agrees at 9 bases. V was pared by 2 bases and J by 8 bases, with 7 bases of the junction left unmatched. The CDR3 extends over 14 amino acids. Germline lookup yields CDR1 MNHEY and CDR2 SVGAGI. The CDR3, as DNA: TGTGCCAGCAGTTACGGCGGACAGGGGAGTAAGCAGTACGTC. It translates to CASSYGGQGSKQYV.

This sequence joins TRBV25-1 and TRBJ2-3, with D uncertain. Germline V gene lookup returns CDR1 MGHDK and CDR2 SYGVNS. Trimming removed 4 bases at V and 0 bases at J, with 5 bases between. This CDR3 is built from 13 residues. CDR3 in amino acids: CASSGESTDTQYF. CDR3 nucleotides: TGTGCCAGCAGTGGAGAGAGCACAGATACGCAGTATTTT.

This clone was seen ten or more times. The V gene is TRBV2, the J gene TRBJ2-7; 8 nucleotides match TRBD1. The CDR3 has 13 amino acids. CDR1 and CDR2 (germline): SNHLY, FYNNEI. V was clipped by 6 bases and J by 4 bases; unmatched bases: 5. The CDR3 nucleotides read TGTGCCAGCAGGGGGACAGGATTGTACGAGCAGTACTTC. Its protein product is CASRGTGLYEQYF.

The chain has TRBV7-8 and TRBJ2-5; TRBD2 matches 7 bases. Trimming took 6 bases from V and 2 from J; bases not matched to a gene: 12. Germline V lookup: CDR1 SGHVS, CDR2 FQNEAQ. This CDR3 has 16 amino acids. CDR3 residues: CASSSRLADVQETQYF. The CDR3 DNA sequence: TGTGCCAGCAGTTCCCGGCTAGCGGACGTACAAGAGACCCAGTACTTC.

CDR3 loop: CASSLVTGQNEQFF. CDR3 nucleotide sequence: TGTGCCAGCAGCTTAGTCACAGGGCAGAATGAGCAGTTCTTC. The chain carries TRBV7-9 and TRBJ2-1; weak D call: TRBD1 (6 bases). The V end was cut by 1 base, the J end by 7 bases, with 11 bases between. Germline CDR1 SEHNR, CDR2 FQNEAQ (reference sequence). The CDR3 consists of 14 residues.

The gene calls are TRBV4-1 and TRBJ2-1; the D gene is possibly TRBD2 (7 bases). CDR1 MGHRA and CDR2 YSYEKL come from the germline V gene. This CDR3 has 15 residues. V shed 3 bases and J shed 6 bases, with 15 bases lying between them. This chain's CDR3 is CASSQGGGRGNEQFF. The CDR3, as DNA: TGCGCCAGCAGCCAGGGCGGGGGCAGAGGCAATGAGCAGTTCTTC.

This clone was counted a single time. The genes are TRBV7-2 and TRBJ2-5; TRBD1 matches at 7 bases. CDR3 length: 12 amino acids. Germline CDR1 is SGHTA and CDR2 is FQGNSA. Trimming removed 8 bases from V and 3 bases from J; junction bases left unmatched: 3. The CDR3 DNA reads TGTGCCAGCGAGGGGGCCGAAGAGACCCAGTACTTC. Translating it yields CASEGAEETQYF.

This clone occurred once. CDR3 sequence: CASSSILSRVAGELFF. The CDR3 nucleotides are TGTGCCAGCAGTTCTATCCTTTCCAGGGTAGCCGGGGAGCTGTTTTTT. The chain links TRBV27 to TRBJ2-2; D possibly corresponds to TRBD1 (5 bases). Germline CDR1 is MNHEY and CDR2 is SMNVEV (reference sequence). With 4 bases removed from V and 6 bases from J, the gap between germline ends came to 18 bases. This CDR3 has 16 amino acids.